The clone carrying this T cell receptor beta chain was seen ten or more times. Found in a library prepared for alpha chains, this beta chain is an off-target read, and its abundance has little meaning. This record comes from a study of spatial heterogeneity in lung cancer. Study information: There were, on average, more than nine raw-read appearances for each unique TCR and UMI combination.

V shed 2 bases and J shed 3 bases, with 16 bases lying between them. This CDR3 is 16 amino acids long. Germline V gene sequence: CDR1 MNHNY, CDR2 SVGAGI (reference sequence). A single record per CDR3 protein comes from TCRdb applying MiXCR to the 5' RACE reads. Of about 7,800 distinct CDR3 sequences listed, roughly 8.6% are singletons. Documented time point: sample taken at primary tumor resection. From tumor, nontumor lung or frozen PBMC, whole RNA was taken unsorted for sequencing. This specimen was PBMCs, taken at surgery. The V gene is TRBV6-6, the J gene TRBJ1-1; no clear D gene. The TCR comes from a male donor with early-stage non-small cell lung cancer. CDR3 amino acids: CASSYGGQALYTEAFF. The CDR3 region has the DNA TGTGCCAGCAGTTACGGAGGCCAGGCCCTTTACACTGAAGCTTTCTTT.